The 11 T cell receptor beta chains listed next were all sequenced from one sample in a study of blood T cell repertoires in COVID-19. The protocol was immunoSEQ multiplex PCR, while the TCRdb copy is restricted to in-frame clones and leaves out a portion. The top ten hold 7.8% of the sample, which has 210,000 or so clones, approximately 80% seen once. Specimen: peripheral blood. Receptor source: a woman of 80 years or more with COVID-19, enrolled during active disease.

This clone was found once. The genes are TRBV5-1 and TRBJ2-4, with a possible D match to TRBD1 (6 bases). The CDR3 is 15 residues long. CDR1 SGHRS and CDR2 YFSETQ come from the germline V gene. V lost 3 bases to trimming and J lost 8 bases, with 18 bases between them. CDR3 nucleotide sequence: TGCGCCAGCAGCTCCCGAACCCAGGGGCAGGACATTCAGTACTTC. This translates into CASSSRTQGQDIQYF. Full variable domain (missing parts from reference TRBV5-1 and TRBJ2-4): KAGVTQTPRYLIKTRGQQVTLSCSPISGHRSVSWYQQTPGQGLQFLFEYFSETQRNKGNFPGRFSGRQFSNSRSEMNVSTLELGDSALYLCASSSRTQGQDIQYFGAGTRLSVL.

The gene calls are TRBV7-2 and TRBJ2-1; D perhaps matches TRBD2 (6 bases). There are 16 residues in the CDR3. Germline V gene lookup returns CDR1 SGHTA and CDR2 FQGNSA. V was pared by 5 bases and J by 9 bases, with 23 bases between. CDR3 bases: TGTGCCAGCAGCCCCTCGGGACTCCAGGCACGAGGTGAGCAGTTCTTC. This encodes CASSPSGLQARGEQFF.

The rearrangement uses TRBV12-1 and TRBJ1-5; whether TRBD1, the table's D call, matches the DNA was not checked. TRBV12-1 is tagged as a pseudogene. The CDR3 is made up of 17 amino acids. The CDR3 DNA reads TGTGCCAGCAGCTGGGGACAGGGGTTATGTTGCAATCAGCCCCAGCATTTT. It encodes CASSWGQGLCCNQPQHF.

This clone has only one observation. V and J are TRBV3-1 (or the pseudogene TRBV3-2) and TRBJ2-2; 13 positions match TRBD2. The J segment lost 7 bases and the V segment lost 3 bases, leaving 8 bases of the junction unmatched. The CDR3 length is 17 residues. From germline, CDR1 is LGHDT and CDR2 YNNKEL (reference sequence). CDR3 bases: TGTGCCAGCAGCCAGACCGGGACTAGCGGGATCATCGGGGAGCTGTTTTTT. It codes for CASSQTGTSGIIGELFF.

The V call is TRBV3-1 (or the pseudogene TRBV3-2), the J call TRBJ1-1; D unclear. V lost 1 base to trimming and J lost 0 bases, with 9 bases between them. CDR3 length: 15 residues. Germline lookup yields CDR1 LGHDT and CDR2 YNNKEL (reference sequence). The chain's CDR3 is CASSQAQTVNTEAFF. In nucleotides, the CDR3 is TGTGCCAGCAGCCAAGCCCAAACTGTGAACACTGAAGCTTTCTTT.

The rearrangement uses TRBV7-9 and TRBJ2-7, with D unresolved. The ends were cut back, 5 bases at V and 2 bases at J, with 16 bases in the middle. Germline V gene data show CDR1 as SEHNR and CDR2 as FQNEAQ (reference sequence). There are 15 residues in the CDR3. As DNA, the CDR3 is TGTGCCAGCAGCCCGGCCGGCGGTAAACCCTACGAGCAGTACTTC. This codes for CASSPAGGKPYEQYF.

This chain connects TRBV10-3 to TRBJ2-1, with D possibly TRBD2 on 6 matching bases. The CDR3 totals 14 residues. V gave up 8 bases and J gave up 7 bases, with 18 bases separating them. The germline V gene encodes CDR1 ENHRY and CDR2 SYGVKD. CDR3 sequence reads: CAIGVGSTGNEQFF. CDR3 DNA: TGTGCCATCGGGGTCGGGAGTACGGGGAATGAGCAGTTCTTC.

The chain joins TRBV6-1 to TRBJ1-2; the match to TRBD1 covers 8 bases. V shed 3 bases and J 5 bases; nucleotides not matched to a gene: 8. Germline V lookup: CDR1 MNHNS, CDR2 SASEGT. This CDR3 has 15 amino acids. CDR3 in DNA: TGTGCCAGCAGTGAGCCCTCGACAGGGGAGTATGGCTACACCTTC. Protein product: CASSEPSTGEYGYTF.

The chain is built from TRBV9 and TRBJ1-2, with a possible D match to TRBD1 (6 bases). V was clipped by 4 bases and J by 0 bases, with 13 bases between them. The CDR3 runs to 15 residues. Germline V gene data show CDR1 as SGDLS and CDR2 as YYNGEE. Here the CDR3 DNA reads TGTGCCAGCAGCTTCCTGACAGGCCCTAACTATGGCTACACCTTC. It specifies CASSFLTGPNYGYTF.

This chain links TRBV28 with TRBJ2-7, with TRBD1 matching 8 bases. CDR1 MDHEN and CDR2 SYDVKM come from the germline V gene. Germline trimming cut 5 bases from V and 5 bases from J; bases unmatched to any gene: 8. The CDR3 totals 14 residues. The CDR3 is CASSPDRGLNEQYF. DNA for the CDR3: TGTGCCAGCAGTCCCGACAGGGGATTAAACGAGCAGTACTTC.

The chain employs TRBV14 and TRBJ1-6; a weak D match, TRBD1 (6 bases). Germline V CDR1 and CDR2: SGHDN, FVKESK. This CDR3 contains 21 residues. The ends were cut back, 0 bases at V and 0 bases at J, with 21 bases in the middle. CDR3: CASSQDPGQRYLSSYNSPLHF. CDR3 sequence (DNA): TGTGCCAGCAGCCAAGATCCCGGACAGCGGTACCTTAGCTCCTATAATTCACCCCTCCACTTT.